The 27 T cell receptor beta chains below come from one sample, sequenced in a study of regulatory T cells in long-lasting Graves disease. iRepertoire HTBI primers and Arm-PCR of CDR3 regions built TCR beta libraries. TCRdb re-called the multiplex PCR reads through MiXCR, storing one row per CDR3 protein. The repertoire holds a few hundred thousand distinct CDR3 sequences, with around 24% as singletons. The time point is: persistent/refractory GD, antithyroid drugs over 5 years with positive TRAb. The authors made the TCR library using RNA they extracted from PBMCs. The specimen comprised peripheral blood mononuclear cells (PBMCs), sampled when the disease was refractory, from a patient treated with antithyroid drugs. The receptor set was obtained from a female donor with Graves disease.

This chain uses TRBV27 with TRBJ1-2; D remains unclear. Trimming removed 2 bases at V and 9 bases at J, with 22 bases between. Germline CDR1 MNHEY, CDR2 SMNVEV (reference sequence). This CDR3 has 16 amino acids. The CDR3 DNA follows: TGTGCCAGCAGTTTAATATTTGGAGGGTCAGGCGGAAGCTACACCTTC. This codes for CASSLIFGGSGGSYTF.

This clonotype was counted between two and nine times. The chain recombines TRBV6-9 with TRBJ1-5, with D unclear. V lost 3 bases, J lost 6 bases, and 24 bases lay in between. The CDR3 has 18 amino acids. CDR1 MNHGY and CDR2 SVAAGI come from the germline V gene. CDR3 loop: CASSYAVIPLAVFQPQHF. The CDR3, as DNA: TGTGCCAGCAGTTACGCCGTAATTCCTTTGGCTGTATTTCAGCCCCAGCATTTT.

This clonotype was recorded many times. The chain has TRBV30 and TRBJ2-5, with 10 bases fitting TRBD2. Germline V gene data show CDR1 as GTSNPN and CDR2 as SVGIG (reference sequence). The CDR3 sequence is 16 residues long. The junction had 10 bases not matched to a gene; V was cut back by 1 base and J by 5 bases. The CDR3, as DNA: TGTGCCTGGAGTGCGGGGCTAGCGGGAGTCTCGGAGACCCAGTACTTC. It specifies CAWSAGLAGVSETQYF.

The chain joins TRBV5-1 to TRBJ2-7; D possibly matches TRBD1 or TRBD2 (5 bases each). CDR1 and CDR2 from the germline V gene are SGHRS and YFSETQ. The V end was cut by 3 bases, the J end by 0 bases, with 13 bases between. The CDR3 sequence is 15 residues long. The CDR3 nucleotides read TGCGCCAGCAGCTGGGGGTCAGGGCCCTCCTACGAGCAGTACTTC. Its protein product is CASSWGSGPSYEQYF. The full variable domain, its missing parts supplied by reference TRBV5-1 and TRBJ2-7, is KAGVTQTPRYLIKTRGQQVTLSCSPISGHRSVSWYQQTPGQGLQFLFEYFSETQRNKGNFPGRFSGRQFSNSRSEMNVSTLELGDSALYLCASSWGSGPSYEQYFGPGTRLTVT.

This chain links TRBV10-3 with TRBJ2-1; 14 bases agree with TRBD2. CDR3 length equals 16 residues. Germline V gene sequence: CDR1 ENHRY, CDR2 SYGVKD. The junction had 7 bases not matched to a gene; V was cut back by 7 bases and J by 5 bases. The CDR3 reads CAIKGTSGRYNNEQFF. CDR3 bases: TGTGCCATCAAGGGGACTAGCGGGAGATATAACAATGAGCAGTTCTTC.

The chain employs TRBV6-2 or TRBV6-3 and TRBJ2-7; D might be TRBD2 (6 bases). V lost 2 bases to trimming and J lost 0 bases, with 14 bases between them. The CDR3 spans 16 residues. CDR1 is MNHEY, CDR2 SVGEGT, per germline. CDR3 loop: CASSYLQRVNSYEQYF. The CDR3 DNA reads as TGTGCCAGCAGTTACCTCCAGCGGGTCAACTCCTACGAGCAGTACTTC.

This chain uses TRBV5-1 with TRBJ2-7; 9 nucleotides agree with TRBD2. Trimming removed 3 bases from V and 4 bases from J; junction bases left unmatched: 11. This CDR3 contains 16 residues. Germline values: CDR1 SGHRS, CDR2 YFSETQ. CDR3 in amino acids: CASSSKDLSGSYEQYF. DNA of the CDR3: TGCGCCAGCAGCTCAAAAGACCTTAGCGGGAGTTACGAGCAGTACTTC.

This clonotype was observed at least ten times. V gene TRBV27 combines with J gene TRBJ1-6, with 8 bases matching TRBD1. Unmatched junction bases numbered 12, after V lost 4 bases and J lost 7 bases. The CDR3 extends over 17 amino acids. CDR1 MNHEY and CDR2 SMNVEV come from the germline V gene (reference sequence). CDR3 amino acids: CASSSAPDRVPNSPLHF. Here the CDR3 DNA reads TGTGCCAGCAGTTCAGCGCCGGACAGGGTTCCGAATTCACCCCTCCACTTT.

The chain carries TRBV6-5 and TRBJ2-5, with TRBD2 identical over 11 bases. Losses at the gene ends were 4 bases for V and 2 bases for J; bases not matched to a gene: 3. Germline V gene lookup returns CDR1 MNHEY and CDR2 SVGAGI. CDR3 length: 15 residues. CDR3 sequence reads: CASSSGLAVQETQYF. DNA of the CDR3: TGTGCCAGCAGTTCGGGACTAGCGGTACAAGAGACCCAGTACTTC.

This sequence joins TRBV28 and TRBJ2-7; 12 bases match TRBD1. From germline, CDR1 is MDHEN and CDR2 SYDVKM. The length of the CDR3 is 16 residues. After removal of 3 bases from V and 3 bases from J, the junction contained 6 bases not matched to a gene. The chain's CDR3 is CASSLGTGGGGYEQYF. Here the CDR3 DNA reads TGTGCCAGCAGTTTGGGGACAGGGGGCGGTGGCTACGAGCAGTACTTC. The complete variable domain, with remaining parts taken from reference TRBV28 and TRBJ2-7, reads DVKVTQSSRYLVKRTGEKVFLECVQDMDHENMFWYRQDPGLGLRLIYFSYDVKMKEKGDIPEGYSVSREKKERFSLILESASTNQTSMYLCASSLGTGGGGYEQYFGPGTRLTVT.

The chain employs TRBV6-1 and TRBJ2-3; TRBD2 agrees at 14 bases. This CDR3 spans 16 amino acids. With 5 bases clipped from V and 3 bases from J, the junction kept 4 bases outside the gene matches. Per germline, CDR1 MNHNS and CDR2 SASEGT. CDR3 region: CASSKGLAGATDTQYF. DNA of the CDR3: TGTGCCAGCAGTAAGGGACTAGCGGGAGCGACAGATACGCAGTATTTT.

This clonotype occurred a few times. The rearrangement uses TRBV7-2 and TRBJ2-1; maybe TRBD1 (6 bases). In germline, CDR1 is SGHTA, CDR2 FQGNSA. The V end lost 4 bases, the J end lost 4 bases, and 14 bases lay between the germline ends. The CDR3 sequence is 15 residues long. CDR3 region: CASSSSQGSYNEQFF. In DNA, the CDR3 is TGTGCCAGCAGCTCATCACAGGGTTCGTACAATGAGCAGTTCTTC.

V and J are TRBV5-4 and TRBJ1-2; TRBD1 matches 7 bases. V trimming: 3 bases; J trimming: 2 bases; junction bases outside the gene matches: 4. The CDR3 is 14 amino acids. Germline CDR1 reads SGHNT; CDR2 reads YYREEE (reference sequence). The CDR3 nucleotides are TGTGCCAGCAGCTCCCCGGGACAGAACTATGGCTACACCTTC. This codes for CASSSPGQNYGYTF.

CDR3 nucleotides: TGTGCCATCAGTGAGGGGCAGGACAGGGGGCATGAGCAGTTCTTC. It specifies CAISEGQDRGHEQFF. The chain couples TRBV10-3 to TRBJ2-1; 11 bases line up with TRBD1. Germline CDR1 and CDR2: ENHRY and SYGVKD. The V and J ends lost 2 bases and 8 bases, in that order; junction bases with no gene match: 5. The CDR3 has 15 amino acids.

V and J are TRBV18 and TRBJ1-5; maybe TRBD1 (6 bases). This CDR3 comprises 15 residues. Trimming cost V 0 bases and J 3 bases, with 9 bases left between them. Germline CDR1 is KGHSH and CDR2 is LQKENI. The CDR3 DNA follows: TGTGCCAGCTCACCACCCGGACAGTACAATCAGCCCCAGCATTTT. Translated: CASSPPGQYNQPQHF.

In this sample, this clonotype turned up a few times. The chain uses TRBV5-1 and TRBJ1-2; the D gene is possibly TRBD1 (6 bases). V was shortened by 4 bases and J by 4 bases, with 11 bases between the two germline ends. Germline V gene lookup returns CDR1 SGHRS and CDR2 YFSETQ. The CDR3 is 13 amino acids. CDR3: CASSGGQPYGYTF. CDR3 bases: TGCGCCAGCAGCGGAGGACAGCCCTATGGCTACACCTTC. Together with reference TRBV5-1 and TRBJ1-2, the CDR3 gives the full variable domain: KAGVTQTPRYLIKTRGQQVTLSCSPISGHRSVSWYQQTPGQGLQFLFEYFSETQRNKGNFPGRFSGRQFSNSRSEMNVSTLELGDSALYLCASSGGQPYGYTFGSGTRLTVV.

This sequence joins TRBV6-2 or TRBV6-3 and TRBJ2-1; 13 bases line up with TRBD2. The V gene's germline CDR1 is MNHEY and CDR2 SVGEGT. The CDR3 has 14 amino acids. Trimming at V came to 6 bases and at J to 5 bases, leaving 1 base not matched to a gene. CDR3 coding DNA: TGTGCCAGCAGACTAGCGGGAGGGAACAATGAGCAGTTCTTC. Translation: CASRLAGGNNEQFF.

The chain combines TRBV19 with TRBJ1-2; 8 bases agree with TRBD1. V lost 4 bases to trimming and J lost 6 bases; unmatched junction nucleotides: 13. This CDR3 is built from 16 residues. Germline CDR1 reads LNHDA; CDR2 reads SQIVND (reference sequence). CDR3 sequence reads: CASSRGTGWISHGYTF. The CDR3 bases are TGTGCCAGTAGTAGGGGGACAGGCTGGATTTCGCATGGCTACACCTTC.

This clonotype has ten or more counts. The chain uses TRBV20-1 and TRBJ2-5; the D gene is possibly TRBD2 (5 bases). Germline values: CDR1 DFQATT, CDR2 SNEGSKA (reference sequence). This CDR3 comprises 14 residues. The V end was cut by 2 bases, the J end by 1 base, with 11 bases between. The CDR3, as DNA: TGCAGTGCTAGATGGCGGGCAGCCCAAGAGACCCAGTACTTC. This encodes CSARWRAAQETQYF.

This clonotype was counted only a few times. V and J are TRBV20-1 and TRBJ1-5; D not certain. Germline assignment: CDR1 DFQATT and CDR2 SNEGSKA (reference sequence). V was pared by 0 bases and J by 7 bases, with 16 bases between. The CDR3 extends over 15 amino acids. The CDR3 nucleotides read TGCAGTGCTAGAGAGGCCGGTAAGAAGAGCCAGCCCCAGCATTTT. It codes for CSAREAGKKSQPQHF.

The chain employs TRBV27 and TRBJ1-5, with D hard to call. From germline, CDR1 is MNHEY and CDR2 SMNVEV (reference sequence). Trimming stripped 5 bases from V and 0 bases from J, with 11 bases between. This CDR3 is 15 amino acids long. This CDR3 reads CASSPMGYSNQPQHF. In nucleotides, the CDR3 is TGTGCCAGCAGTCCCATGGGGTATAGCAATCAGCCCCAGCATTTT.

This clonotype was seen many times. The chain is built from TRBV27 and TRBJ1-4; D is ambiguous. The CDR3 covers 11 residues. The germline V and J ends were trimmed by 3 bases and 6 bases, with 2 bases remaining between them. Germline CDR1 is MNHEY and CDR2 is SMNVEV (reference sequence). CDR3 bases: TGTGCCAGCAGTTTTGATGAAAAACTGTTTTTT. Translated: CASSFDEKLFF.

The J gene is TRBJ2-5, the V gene TRBV29-1; 10 nucleotides agree with TRBD1. The CDR3 totals 12 residues. V trimming: 7 bases; J trimming: 3 bases; junction bases outside the gene matches: 2. In germline, CDR1 is SQVTM, CDR2 ANQGSEA. The CDR3 DNA reads TGCAGCGGGGGACAGGGGAAAGAGACCCAGTACTTC. Its protein is CSGGQGKETQYF.

This chain joins TRBV30 and TRBJ1-1, with D maybe TRBD1 (6 bases). V was trimmed by 4 bases and J by 1 base, leaving 7 bases between them. CDR3 length: 12 amino acids. Per the germline V gene, CDR1 is GTSNPN and CDR2 is SVGIG (reference sequence). The CDR3: CAWKGQNTEAFF. CDR3 coding DNA: TGTGCCTGGAAGGGACAGAACACTGAAGCTTTCTTT.

This clonotype was counted at least ten times. J is TRBJ2-5 and V is TRBV28; 10 nucleotides match TRBD2. V shed 3 bases and J 3 bases; nucleotides not matched to a gene: 19. Germline CDR1 reads MDHEN; CDR2 reads SYDVKM. The CDR3 is made up of 20 amino acids. The CDR3 spells CASSFEPAGGTVLKKETQYF. CDR3 DNA: TGTGCCAGCAGTTTTGAGCCAGCGGGAGGGACAGTGTTAAAAAAAGAGACCCAGTACTTC. Together with reference TRBV28 and TRBJ2-5, the CDR3 gives the full variable domain: DVKVTQSSRYLVKRTGEKVFLECVQDMDHENMFWYRQDPGLGLRLIYFSYDVKMKEKGDIPEGYSVSREKKERFSLILESASTNQTSMYLCASSFEPAGGTVLKKETQYFGPGTRLLVL.

CDR3 sequence (DNA): TGCAGTGCTAGAGATCTGGGGAACACTGAAGCTTTCTTT. Protein product: CSARDLGNTEAFF. The genes are TRBV20-1 and TRBJ1-1, with no clear D. Looked up from germline, CDR1 is DFQATT and CDR2 is SNEGSKA (reference sequence). This CDR3 spans 13 amino acids. The V gene lost 0 bases and the J gene lost 1 base, with 6 bases spanning the gap.

The table lists this clonotype with a few counts. The chain uses TRBV15 and TRBJ1-4; 7 nucleotides line up with TRBD1. The CDR3 length is 13 residues. Looked up from germline, CDR1 is LNHNV and CDR2 is YYDKDF (reference sequence). The trim removed 4 bases at V and 8 bases at J, leaving 4 bases unmatched. The CDR3 bases are TGTGCCACCAGCAACAGGGGAGGGGAAAAACTGTTTTTT. Its protein product is CATSNRGGEKLFF.